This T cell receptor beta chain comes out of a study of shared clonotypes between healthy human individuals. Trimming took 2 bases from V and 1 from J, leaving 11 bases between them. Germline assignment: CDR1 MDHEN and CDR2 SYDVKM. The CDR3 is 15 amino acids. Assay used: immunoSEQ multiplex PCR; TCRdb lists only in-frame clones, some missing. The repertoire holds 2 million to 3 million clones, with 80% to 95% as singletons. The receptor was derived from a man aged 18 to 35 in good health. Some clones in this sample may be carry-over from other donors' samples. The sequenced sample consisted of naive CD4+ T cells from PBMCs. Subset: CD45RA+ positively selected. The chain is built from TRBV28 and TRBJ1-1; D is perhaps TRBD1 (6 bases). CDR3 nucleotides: TGTGCCAGCAGTTTAAGGGGAGGGGGGAACACTGAAGCTTTCTTT. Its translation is CASSLRGGGNTEAFF.